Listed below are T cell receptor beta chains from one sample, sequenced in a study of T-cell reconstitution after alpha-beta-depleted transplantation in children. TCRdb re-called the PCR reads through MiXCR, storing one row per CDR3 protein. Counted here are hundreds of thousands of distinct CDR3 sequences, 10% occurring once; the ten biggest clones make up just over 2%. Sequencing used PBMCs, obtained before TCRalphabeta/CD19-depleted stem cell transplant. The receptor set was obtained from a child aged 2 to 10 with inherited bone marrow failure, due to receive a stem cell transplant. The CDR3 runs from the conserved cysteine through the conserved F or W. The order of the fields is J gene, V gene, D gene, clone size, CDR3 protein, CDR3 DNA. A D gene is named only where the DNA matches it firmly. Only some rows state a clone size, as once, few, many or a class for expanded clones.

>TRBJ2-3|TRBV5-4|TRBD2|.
CASSFRTSGGDTQYF
TGTGCCAGCAGCTTTAGGACTAGCGGGGGAGATACGCAGTATTTT
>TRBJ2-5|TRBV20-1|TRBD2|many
CSAPTSGETQYF
TGCAGTGCGCCGACTAGCGGAGAGACCCAGTACTTC
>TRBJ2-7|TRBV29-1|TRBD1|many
CSVEQGARYEQYF
TGCAGCGTTGAACAGGGGGCCCGCTACGAGCAGTACTTC
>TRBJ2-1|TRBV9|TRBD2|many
CASSVSSGGVGGSYNEQFF
TGTGCCAGCAGCGTAAGCTCGGGAGGAGTCGGCGGTTCCTACAATGAGCAGTTCTTC
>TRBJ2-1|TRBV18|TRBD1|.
CASSPSQGAFNEQFF
TGTGCCAGCTCACCAAGCCAGGGGGCATTCAATGAGCAGTTCTTC
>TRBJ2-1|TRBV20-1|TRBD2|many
CSARDTSPSGRTYNEQFF
TGCAGTGCTAGAGATACGTCACCTAGCGGGAGGACCTACAATGAGCAGTTCTTC
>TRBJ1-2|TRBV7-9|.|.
CASSPLQRYGYTF
TGTGCCAGCAGCCCACTGCAGCGCTATGGCTACACCTTC
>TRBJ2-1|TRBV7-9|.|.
CASSLGLTGEEFF
TGTGCCAGCAGCTTAGGGCTCACGGGAGAAGAGTTCTTC
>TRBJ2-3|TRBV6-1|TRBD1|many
CASSGGQFTDTQYF
TGTGCCAGCAGTGGGGGACAGTTCACAGATACGCAGTATTTT
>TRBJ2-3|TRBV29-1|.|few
CSVEGLSTDTQYF
TGCAGCGTTGAAGGGCTCAGCACAGATACGCAGTATTTT
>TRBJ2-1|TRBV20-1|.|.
CSARGSHSYNEQFF
TGCAGTGCTAGGGGATCTCACTCCTACAATGAGCAGTTCTTC
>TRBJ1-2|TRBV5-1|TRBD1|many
CASSSSGTGLGKGYTF
TGCGCCAGCAGTAGTTCCGGGACAGGCCTTGGAAAGGGCTACACCTTC
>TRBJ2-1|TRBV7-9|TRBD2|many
CASSPAGLPYNEQFF
TGTGCCAGCAGCCCCGCGGGACTACCCTACAATGAGCAGTTCTTC
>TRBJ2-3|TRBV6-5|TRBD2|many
CASSTKREGETDTQYF
TGTGCCAGCAGTACTAAGCGGGAGGGAGAGACAGATACGCAGTATTTT
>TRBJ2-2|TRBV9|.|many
CASSVASGVIRTGELFF
TGTGCCAGCAGCGTAGCATCGGGAGTCATTCGAACCGGGGAGCTGTTTTTT
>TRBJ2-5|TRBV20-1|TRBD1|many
CSARAFNQGDQETQYF
TGCAGTGCTAGGGCCTTTAACCAGGGGGACCAAGAGACCCAGTACTTC
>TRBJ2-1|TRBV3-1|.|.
CASSPSDGVEQFF
TGTGCCAGCAGCCCATCAGACGGGGTTGAGCAGTTCTTC
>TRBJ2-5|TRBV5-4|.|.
CASSSRRDSKETQYF
TGTGCCAGCAGCTCTCGGCGGGACTCCAAAGAGACCCAGTACTTC
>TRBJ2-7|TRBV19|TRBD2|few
CASSSHLTSGRTAWAYEQYF
TGTGCCAGTAGTTCCCACCTGACTAGCGGGAGGACGGCATGGGCCTACGAGCAGTACTTC
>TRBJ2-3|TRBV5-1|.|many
CASSLEKKHGDTQYF
TGCGCCAGCAGCTTGGAGAAGAAACATGGAGATACGCAGTATTTT
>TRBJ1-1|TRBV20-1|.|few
CSIQITYLTRTGEAFF
TGCAGCATCCAGATCACCTACCTAACGCGAACAGGTGAAGCTTTCTTT
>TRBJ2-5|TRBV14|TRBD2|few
CASSHSSGTGETQYF
TGTGCCAGCAGCCACAGTAGCGGGACGGGTGAGACCCAGTACTTC
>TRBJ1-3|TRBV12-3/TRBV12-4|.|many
CASSFLGSGNTIYF
TGTGCCAGCAGTTTCTTGGGATCAGGGAACACCATATATTTT
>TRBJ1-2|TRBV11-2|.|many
CASSFWGANYGYTF
TGTGCCAGCAGCTTTTGGGGGGCTAACTATGGCTACACCTTC
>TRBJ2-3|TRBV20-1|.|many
CSASAPSTDTQYF
TGCAGTGCTAGCGCACCTAGCACAGATACGCAGTATTTT
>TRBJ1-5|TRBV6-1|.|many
CGRGRTVPYSNQPQHF
TGTGGGCGGGGGCGGACAGTCCCGTATAGCAATCAGCCCCAGCATTTT